These T cell receptor beta chains were read from a single sample in a study of T-cell reconstitution after alpha-beta-depleted transplantation in children. TCRdb re-derived calls from the PCR reads in MiXCR, one entry per CDR3 protein. Of 600,000 to 700,000 distinct CDR3 sequences in the sample, roughly 15% were seen once. The sequenced sample was PBMCs from the stem cell graft donor, obtained from the stem cell graft. The receptor source for this set is a human donor who donated a stem cell graft to a child with acute myeloid leukemia. CDR3s include the opening cysteine and the closing phenylalanine or tryptophan. Each record gives: D gene, V gene, J gene, clone size, CDR3 DNA, CDR3 protein. The D gene is left open where the match is weak. Size is stated for part of the rows, as once, few or many counts, or as a class when the clone is expanded.

>-|TRBV29-1|TRBJ2-1|many
TGCAGCGTTCCTCCGCGGGGCCCGTACAATGAGCAGTTCTTC
CSVPPRGPYNEQFF
>-|TRBV4-1|TRBJ1-1|-
TGCGCCAGCAGCCAAGAGGGGGTGACTGAAGCTTTCTTT
CASSQEGVTEAFF
>-|TRBV7-9|TRBJ1-1|-
TGTGCCAGCAGCTTTGTTCATGTGGCTGAAGCTTTCTTT
CASSFVHVAEAFF
>TRBD2|TRBV20-1|TRBJ2-7|many
TGCAGTGCTAGTTTAGAAATAGCGGGGGGCTACGAGCAGTACTTC
CSASLEIAGGYEQYF
>TRBD1|TRBV14|TRBJ2-3|-
TGTGCCAGCAGCTATTCCGAGGGGACAGGGTCTAGCACAGATACGCAGTATTTT
CASSYSEGTGSSTDTQYF
>-|TRBV10-3|TRBJ2-5|many
TGTGCCATCAGGACAGGAGAAGAGACCCAGTACTTC
CAIRTGEETQYF
>-|TRBV7-2|TRBJ1-1|many
TGTGCCAGCAGCTTAGAATGGGGAGTAAGGACTGAAGCTTTCTTT
CASSLEWGVRTEAFF
>-|TRBV5-1|TRBJ2-2|few
TGCGCCAGCAGCGAGGGACAGAACACCGGGGAGCTGTTTTTT
CASSEGQNTGELFF
>TRBD1|TRBV12-5|TRBJ2-5|-
TGTGCTAGTGGTTCCCGACAGGGGGCGCGAGAGACCCAGTACTTC
CASGSRQGARETQYF
>-|TRBV13|TRBJ1-4|few
TGTGCCAGCAGCCCAAGGGGCGCGACTAATGAAAAACTGTTTTTT
CASSPRGATNEKLFF
>-|TRBV20-1|TRBJ1-2|many
TGCAGTGCTAGACCTAACAGGGATCGGGATGGCTACACCTTC
CSARPNRDRDGYTF
>TRBD1|TRBV20-1|TRBJ1-6|many
TGCAGTGCTAACCCAGACAGGGGGCCGAATTCACCCCTCCACTTT
CSANPDRGPNSPLHF
>-|TRBV7-9|TRBJ2-2|-
TGTGCCAGCAGCTTATGGGACGCGAAGGAGCTGTTTTTT
CASSLWDAKELFF
>TRBD2|TRBV18|TRBJ2-3|-
TGTGCCAGCTCACCCCTCGGGGGGGGCACAGATACGCAGTATTTT
CASSPLGGGTDTQYF
>-|TRBV20-1|TRBJ1-4|few
TGCAGTGCTTTGCGGGGGGACACGCGGGAAAAACTGTTTTTT
CSALRGDTREKLFF
>TRBD1|TRBV7-9|TRBJ1-2|-
TGTGCCAGCAGCTTAGTCGGCAGGGGGGATGGCTACACCTTC
CASSLVGRGDGYTF
>TRBD1|TRBV6-1|TRBJ2-7|-
TGTGCCAGCAAGAAGGGACAGGGTGGAAACTCCTACGAGCAGTACTTC
CASKKGQGGNSYEQYF
>-|TRBV20-1|TRBJ2-1|many
TGCAGTGCTAGAGGTGGGGTCAGTGGCAATGAGCAGTTCTTC
CSARGGVSGNEQFF
>-|TRBV30|TRBJ2-2|-
TGTGCCTGGTCTACAGGGAATTCCGGGGAGCTGTTTTTT
CAWSTGNSGELFF
>-|TRBV20-1|TRBJ1-2|many
TGCAGTGCTAGAGATATAGACATTGGCTTGGGCTACACCTTC
CSARDIDIGLGYTF
>-|TRBV9|TRBJ2-3|few
TGTGCCAGCAGCGTAGTTCCGGGGAGCACTAGCACAGATACGCAGTATTTT
CASSVVPGSTSTDTQYF
>TRBD1|TRBV20-1|TRBJ1-1|many
TGCAGTGCAGTTATAGCCACAGGGGGCACTGAAGCTTTCTTT
CSAVIATGGTEAFF
>-|TRBV11-2|TRBJ1-6|few
TGTGCCAGCAAAACGAACCAACGTTCACCCCTCCACTTT
CASKTNQRSPLHF
>-|TRBV9|TRBJ1-1|once
TGTGCCAGCAGCCTTACGGGGGGGAAAGGGAACACTGAAGCTTTCTTT
CASSLTGGKGNTEAFF
>-|TRBV20-1|TRBJ2-3|-
TGCAGTGCTAGAGATCCGGGGAATACGCAGTATTTT
CSARDPGNTQYF
>TRBD2|TRBV6-5|TRBJ2-1|few
TGTGCCAGCAGTTCTAGCGGGGGTAGCCGTGAGCAGTTCTTC
CASSSSGGSREQFF
>-|TRBV20-1|TRBJ2-3|many
TGCAGTGCTACGGACAGACAGACAGATACGCAGTATTTT
CSATDRQTDTQYF
>-|TRBV7-8|TRBJ1-5|-
TGTGCCAGCAGCTTAGCGGGAGAGTATCAGCCCCAGCATTTT
CASSLAGEYQPQHF
>-|TRBV15|TRBJ1-5|-
TGTGCCACCAGCAGGGATGGAGGGGGTCAGCCCCAGCATTTT
CATSRDGGGQPQHF
>-|TRBV29-1|TRBJ1-6|many
TGCAGCGCTACAGAATCGTTAGGTTCACCCCTCCACTTT
CSATESLGSPLHF
>-|TRBV5-1|TRBJ2-5|many
TGCGCCAGCAGCTTGGGGGCAGCGGAAGAGACCCAGTACTTC
CASSLGAAEETQYF
>TRBD2|TRBV12-3/TRBV12-4|TRBJ2-3|many
TGTGCCAGCAGTTTTAGCGGGGTCACAGATACGCAGTATTTT
CASSFSGVTDTQYF
>TRBD1|TRBV20-1|TRBJ1-5|many
TGCAGTGCTAGAGATCTTTTTAGGACAGGGTACCCTCAGCCCCAGCATTTT
CSARDLFRTGYPQPQHF
>TRBD1|TRBV6-5|TRBJ2-1|many
TGTGCCAGCAGTTACCAGGGGGCCCCCTACAATGAGCAGTTCTTC
CASSYQGAPYNEQFF
>-|TRBV5-1|TRBJ1-1|-
TGCGCCAGCAGCCCAAGGACGGCCGGGGCCACTGAAGCTTTCTTT
CASSPRTAGATEAFF
>TRBD2|TRBV6-1|TRBJ2-4|many
TGTGCCAGCAGTGAAGCGCCGGCGGGGGGGAACATTCAGTACTTC
CASSEAPAGGNIQYF
>TRBD1|TRBV12-5|TRBJ1-1|-
TGTGCTAGTGGTTTCCACCTAACTGGACAGGGAGAAGCTTTCTTT
CASGFHLTGQGEAFF
>-|TRBV18|TRBJ1-1|-
TGTGCCAGCTCACCCGAAAGGACAGCGAACACTGAAGCTTTCTTT
CASSPERTANTEAFF
>-|TRBV12-3/TRBV12-4|TRBJ2-1|many
TGTGCCAGCACCCCCTTGGGTGAGCAGTTCTTC
CASTPLGEQFF
>TRBD1|TRBV4-2|TRBJ2-2|few
TGTGCCAGCAGCCCAGAGGGGGGACAGGGGTACACCGGGGAGCTGTTTTTT
CASSPEGGQGYTGELFF
>-|TRBV27|TRBJ2-7|many
TGTGCCAGCAGTTTATCAGCAGGGTCCCACTACGAGCAGTACTTC
CASSLSAGSHYEQYF
>TRBD2|TRBV13|TRBJ2-7|-
TGTGCCAGCAATACGGGGGGGATTATGACCTACGAGCAGTACTTC
CASNTGGIMTYEQYF
>-|TRBV5-1|TRBJ2-1|-
TGCGCCAGCAGCGGGGGCTTTGGTGAGCAGTTCTTC
CASSGGFGEQFF
>TRBD1|TRBV20-1|TRBJ2-1|many
TGCAGTGCTCCCTACAGGGGCCCTTACAATGAGCAGTTCTTC
CSAPYRGPYNEQFF
>TRBD2|TRBV12-3/TRBV12-4|TRBJ2-3|-
TGTGCCAGCAGTTCCTGGGGACTAGCGGGGGGGACGGGCACAGATACGCAGTATTTT
CASSSWGLAGGTGTDTQYF
>-|TRBV5-5|TRBJ2-3|-
TGTGCCAGCAGCTTAAGAGGTGGGCCAGATACGCAGTATTTT
CASSLRGGPDTQYF